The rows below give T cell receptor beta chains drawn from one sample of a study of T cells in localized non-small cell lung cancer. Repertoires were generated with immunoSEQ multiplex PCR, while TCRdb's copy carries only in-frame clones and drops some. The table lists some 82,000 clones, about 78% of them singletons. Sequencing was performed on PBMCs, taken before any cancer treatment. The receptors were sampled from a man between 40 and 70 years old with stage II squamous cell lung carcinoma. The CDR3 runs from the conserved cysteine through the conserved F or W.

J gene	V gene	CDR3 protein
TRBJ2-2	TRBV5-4	CASSSGLAGPYGTGELFF
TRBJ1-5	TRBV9	CASSVRGTGQPQHF
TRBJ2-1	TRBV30	CALTGHNEQFF
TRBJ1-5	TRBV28	CASSPYAGQPQHF
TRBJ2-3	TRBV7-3	CASSLTHSQDTQYF
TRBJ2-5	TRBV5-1	CASRKGAGQETQYF
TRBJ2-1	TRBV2	CASSGQGAQYNEQFF
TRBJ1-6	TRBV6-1	CASSEEASASPLHF
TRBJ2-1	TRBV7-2	CASSLAPRWSNEQFF
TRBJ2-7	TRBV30	CAWSKGAVAYEQYF
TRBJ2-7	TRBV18	CASSPSRTSGEQYF
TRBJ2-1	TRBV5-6	CASRRDRAYNEQFF
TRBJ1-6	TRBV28	CASSKQTGQLNSPLHF
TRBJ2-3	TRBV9	CAAGPAPDTQYF
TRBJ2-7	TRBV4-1	CASSQGAGQAVQGHYEQYF
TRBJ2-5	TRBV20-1	CSASWVETQYF
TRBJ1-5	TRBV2	CASTLGGWNQPQHF
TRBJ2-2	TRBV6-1	CASRESAGGELFF
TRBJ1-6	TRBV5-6	CASSLAARARDSPLHF
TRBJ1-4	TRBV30	CAWSVGPGGGKLFF
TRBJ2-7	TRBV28	CASSSPNWANYEQYF
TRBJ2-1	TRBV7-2	CASSHRVGEQFF
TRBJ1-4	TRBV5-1	CASSLAGKTNEKLFF
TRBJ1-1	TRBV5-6	CASSVGPNEGEAFF
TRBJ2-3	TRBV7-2	CASSFDRSDTQYF
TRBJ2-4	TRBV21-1	CASSKGGGKNIQYF
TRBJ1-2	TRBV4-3	CASSQDPGGDNYGYTF
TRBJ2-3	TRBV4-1	CASSQRRDTQYF
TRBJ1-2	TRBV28	CASSSGRSGYTF
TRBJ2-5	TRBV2	CASRATSSETQYF
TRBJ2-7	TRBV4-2	CASSARGAMDEQYF
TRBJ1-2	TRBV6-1	CASSEGGYGYTF
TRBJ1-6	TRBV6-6	CASTSTGGNSPLHF
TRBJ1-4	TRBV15	CATSSTRTNEKLFF
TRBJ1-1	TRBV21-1	CASSKCQGNTEAFF
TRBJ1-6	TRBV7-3	CASSLTLNSPLHF
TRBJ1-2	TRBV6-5	CASRQGSGGYTF
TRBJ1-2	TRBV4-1	CASSQDNFRQAGSYTF
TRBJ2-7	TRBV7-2	CASSLGSSNYEQYF
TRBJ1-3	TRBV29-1	CSVDGNGNTIYF
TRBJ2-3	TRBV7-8	CASSTAFKAQRGTDTQYF
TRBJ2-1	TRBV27	CASSLVVGGRPQFF
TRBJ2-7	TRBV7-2	CASGTSGSSYEQYF
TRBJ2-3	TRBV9	CASSVAGGRTDTQYF
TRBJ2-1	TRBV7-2	CASSPQGNEQFF
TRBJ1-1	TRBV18	CASLVGGGGTTEAFF
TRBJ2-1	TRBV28	CASSQTVGLAGDNEQFF
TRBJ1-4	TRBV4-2	CASSREHTTNEKLFF
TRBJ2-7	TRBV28	CASSFRGTYEQYF
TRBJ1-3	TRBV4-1	CASSQDERTGNTIYF
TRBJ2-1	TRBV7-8	CASRSSGGFYNEQFF